This T cell receptor (beta chain) came from a study of blood T cell repertoires in COVID-19 (TCRdb year 2020). A note on the overall study: The collaborator samples originated in the United States, Italy and Spain and spanned the acute and convalescent phases of COVID-19. A freely available public database, intended as a resource for researchers studying the immune response to SARS-CoV-2, is where the repertoires were released. The dataset comprised deeply sampled blood TCRbeta repertoires from subjects exposed to, actively infected with, or recovered from COVID-19. Samples came from the ongoing ImmuneRACE study (first 160 participants) plus 1,254 subjects from 6 global collaborators. The material from the prospective study consisted of cDNA or gDNA derived from T cells, B-cell-depleted T cells, or PBMCs. Where available, HLA class I and class II types were taken from metadata supplied by the sample provider and were not determined by assay-based typing. A de-identified subject ID, COVID-19 status, age in years and sex were almost always included in the sample metadata. General findings and caveats noted by the study authors: The amount of clinical and demographic metadata varied by source and participant and was provided uncurated.

V was cut back by 2 bases and J by 7 bases, leaving a gap of 14 bases between them. The CDR3, from cysteine to phenylalanine, totals 14 residues. CDR3 DNA is the only sequence kept; it has 42 bases, read in frame from the first base. The CDR1 and CDR2 encoded by the germline V gene are MDHEN and SYDVKM. One collaborating source in Seattle enrolled patients while the patients were actively infected and followed the patients over time throughout the course of disease. Whole blood was collected in K2EDTA tubes by collaborating institutions according to the institutions' own protocols. For TCRbeta analysis, collaborators shipped samples in one of three forms: frozen whole blood, isolated PBMCs, or DNA extracted from either of those sample types. This clone appeared a few times. The clone's antigen remains unknown. Per-base quality was not reported, and no clone a single base away is much larger than it.

TCRbeta CDR3 regions were amplified from genomic DNA using the immunoSEQ Assay, a bias-controlled multiplex PCR. The published analysis was carried out like this. Within the assay, amplification of reference gene primers was used to estimate how many nucleated cells each sample contained. Sequence reads were collapsed and filtered to measure the absolute abundance of every unique TCRbeta CDR3 rearrangement. Productive Simpson clonality was computed per sample as the square root of Simpson's diversity index over productive rearrangements. In TCRdb, the immuneACCESS table is reduced to in-frame sequences with V and J assigned. These tables do not hold every clone; where another copy was compared, an unresolved V gene accounts for under half, and the others remain unexplained. That table supplies the V and J calls and clone size; D and trimming were determined from the DNA. The sample table holds about 150,000 clones, of which about 88% were seen once. The top ten clonotypes cover roughly 2.5% of the sample.

Sequenced sample: peripheral blood. The sequence came from a woman aged 80 or older with COVID-19, enrolled during active disease. The sequence is built from TRBV28 and TRBJ1-1, with the D gene uncertain. The DNA reads as follows: TGTGCCAGCAGTTTAGTTTTCCGGGGAAATGAAGCTTTCTTT. Protein translation: CASSLVFRGNEAFF.